This T cell receptor (beta chain) was obtained from a study of monozygotic twins with inflammatory bowel disease (dated 2019 in TCRdb). Study-level background: In total, 28 monozygotic twin pairs made up the full study: 19 Danish pairs, all IBD-discordant, plus nine German pairs, of which four were IBD-concordant and five were IBD-discordant. Disease-associated traits were sought mainly through comparisons between IBD patients and their genetically identical healthy co-twins within discordant pairs. Each individual had, on average, about 151 000 unique TCRalpha sequences and 181 000 unique TCRbeta sequences available for analysis.

Library creation used 5' RACE. The input for every TCR library was 3,500 to 4,000 ng of total RNA. cDNA was synthesized with SMARTScribe reverse transcriptase in eight separate reactions per sample. During cDNA synthesis, template switching was used to introduce unique molecular identifiers that contained a 6-nucleotide sample barcode. TCRalpha and TCRbeta cDNA was amplified in two nested PCRs of approximately 17 and 9 cycles, and bead purification was carried out after each PCR. Before amplification, the cDNA was treated with uracil DNA-glycosylase and purified using the QIAquick PCR purification kit. In the second PCR, Illumina TruSeq-compatible adapters and sample-specific barcodes were added. Library quality and concentration were checked on TapeStation and Qubit, and libraries were pooled at about 5 ng each. Sequencing of pooled libraries was carried out on an Illumina HiSeq2500 single-index Rapid Run using 2 x 100 bp reads and custom sequencing primers. The published analysis was carried out like this. UMI-based consensus assembly with MiGEC version 1.2.6 was used to correct PCR and sequencing errors. MiXCR version 2.1.1 handled V(D)J alignment, clonotype assembly and CDR3 extraction. Normalisation of gene usage, clonotype sharing and MAIT/NKT TCR abundance was achieved by analysing the top 1000, 10 000 and 20 000 clonotypes per sample. Diversity was computed as the inverse Simpson index with the vegan R package after downsampling to 27 000 UMIs. Statistical testing used paired Mann-Whitney U tests on the discordant twin pairs and applied Benjamini-Hochberg correction for multiple testing. Following TCRdb reprocessing, every CDR3 protein sequence forms one entry, and DNA is not provided. TCRdb assigned the V and J calls; the authors' analysis was not used. The record for this sample contains about 450,000 distinct CDR3 sequences. 2% to 3% of the sample goes to the ten largest clones.

With regard to this clonotype: No antigen is known for it.

The study at large found these results: No single strong signal or clonotype linked to IBD turned up in the results, so the idea that one exists was not supported. The analysis was unable to tell different T cell subtypes apart. TCRbeta repertoire diversity, by inverse Simpson index, was decreased in IBD patients compared with their healthy co-twins. Because patients were on differing immunosuppressive treatments, the repertoires may have picked up extra background noise and inter-individual variability. IBD patients shared fewer clonotypes with other individuals than healthy twins did, most markedly in patients showing signs of disease activity. No difference in repertoire similarity was observed between concordant and discordant twins, possibly owing to limited statistical power.

From each donor, an approximately 2.5 ml peripheral blood sample was collected into PAXgene tubes and stored at -80 degrees C. Without any T cell sorting, total RNA was extracted from whole blood using the PAXgene blood miRNA kit on an automated QIAcube. Peripheral blood from monozygotic twin pairs, either concordant or discordant for inflammatory bowel disease, underwent deep TCRalpha and TCRbeta repertoire profiling that used unique molecular barcoding. Smoking habits were recorded for all twin pairs, with individuals classified as current, former or never smokers. CDR1 is given as DFQATT and CDR2 as SNEGSKA, both from the germline V gene (reference sequence). The CDR3 has 12 amino acids, counting the end cysteine and phenylalanine. This entry has no DNA.

The TCR sequence derives from a human donor with ulcerative colitis or Crohn's disease, or a healthy co-twin of an affected twin (not recorded which). Input material: blood. The receptor chain draws on TRBV20-1 and TRBJ1-1. The CDR3 is CSAKGGSAEAFF.